Shown below are 17 T cell receptor beta chains from a single sample sequenced in a study of low-dose radiotherapy and immunotherapy resistance in tumors. Alpha- and beta-chain coverage of first-strand cDNA came from TRAV- and TRBV-specific primers. Using a constant-region primer together with a V-primer adapter, TCRs were subjected to about 20 PCR cycles of amplification. Via MiXCR, TCRdb re-called the reads, giving one row per CDR3 protein. The top ten clones hold around 7.9% of a sample with about 10,000 distinct CDR3 sequences, approximately 55% of them seen once. The receptors stem from a human donor with advanced metastatic prostate, ovarian, gallbladder or colorectal cancer (not recorded which). This table probably holds off-target reads from a library built for another chain.

The rearrangement uses TRBV28 and TRBJ2-7, with 11 bases matching TRBD1. The V gene's germline CDR1 is MDHEN and CDR2 SYDVKM. The junction had 8 bases not matched to a gene; V was cut back by 5 bases and J by 2 bases. CDR3 length: 16 amino acids. The CDR3 nucleotides read TGTGCCAGCAGTCAACCTCCGGGACAGGGGGCCTACGAGCAGTACTTC. This encodes CASSQPPGQGAYEQYF.

This clonotype was detected only a few times. The chain combines TRBV2 with TRBJ2-3; perhaps TRBD1 as D (6 bases). Trimming shortened V by 5 bases and J by 5 bases, and 11 bases separated the two germline ends. The CDR3 is made up of 13 amino acids. Germline lookup yields CDR1 SNHLY and CDR2 FYNNEI. Here the CDR3 reads CASSWTVRDTQYF. The CDR3 DNA reads as TGTGCCAGCAGTTGGACAGTTCGAGATACGCAGTATTTT.

This clonotype has more than one count but fewer than ten. The J gene is TRBJ2-1, the V gene TRBV11-2; TRBD1 matches 9 bases. J lost 4 bases, V lost 5 bases, and 9 bases had no gene match. Germline CDR1 SGHAT, CDR2 FQNNGV. This CDR3 is 16 amino acids long. CDR3 sequence (DNA): TGTGCCAGCAGCGCAGGGAGTGGGACAGGGTACAATGAGCAGTTCTTC. Its translation: CASSAGSGTGYNEQFF.

The chain employs TRBV12-5 and TRBJ2-1; D gene unclear. Germline V lookup: CDR1 LGHNT, CDR2 FRNRAP. Trimming shortened V by 1 base and J by 8 bases, and 6 bases separated the two germline ends. This CDR3 is built from 12 residues. The CDR3 is CASGLGWDEQFF. CDR3 in DNA: TGTGCTAGTGGTTTGGGGTGGGATGAGCAGTTCTTC.

This sequence joins TRBV10-3 and TRBJ2-1; D call uncertain. Trimming took 3 bases from V and 3 from J, leaving 6 bases between them. The CDR3 covers 13 residues. The germline V gene encodes CDR1 ENHRY and CDR2 SYGVKD. The CDR3 DNA is TGTGCCATCAGTGAAATGGACTACAATGAGCAGTTCTTC. This sequence encodes CAISEMDYNEQFF.

The rearrangement uses TRBV10-3 and TRBJ2-5, with TRBD2 matching over 8 bases. The CDR3 runs 16 residues. Germline-derived CDR1 and CDR2 are ENHRY and SYGVKD. With V trimmed by 3 bases and J by 5 bases, 11 bases remained unmatched. The CDR3 loop is CAISDARLAGGETQYF. CDR3 nucleotides: TGTGCCATCAGTGACGCAAGGCTAGCGGGCGGTGAGACCCAGTACTTC.

V and J are TRBV19 and TRBJ2-7, with D possibly matching TRBD1 (5 bases). Germline V gives CDR1 LNHDA, CDR2 SQIVND (reference sequence). The V and J ends lost 4 bases and 5 bases respectively, with 9 bases between them. This CDR3 has 12 amino acids. The CDR3 here is CASSKGINEQYF. Written as DNA, the CDR3 is TGTGCCAGTAGTAAGGGGATCAACGAGCAGTACTTC.

The DNA for the CDR3 is TGCGCCAGCAGTCAATTTCAGGCGTGCTACAATGAGCAGTTCTTC. Amino acid sequence: CASSQFQACYNEQFF. This chain connects TRBV23-1 to TRBJ2-1; D is uncertain. TRBV23-1 is treated as an ORF (open reading frame) with a function not yet certain. The CDR3 consists of 15 residues. V lost 1 base to trimming and J lost 3 bases, with 10 bases between them.

The CDR3 DNA reads as TGTGCCAGCAGGAGGGGGCGGGCCTTGGACACCGGGGAGCTGTTTTTT. Protein sequence: CASRRGRALDTGELFF. V gene TRBV6-2 or TRBV6-3 combines with J gene TRBJ2-2; 7 bases line up with TRBD1. V was clipped by 6 bases and J by 3 bases; unmatched bases: 10. Germline loops: CDR1 MNHEY, CDR2 SVGEGT. The CDR3 is made up of 16 amino acids.

The chain uses TRBV20-1 and TRBJ1-4, with a tentative D call TRBD1 (6 bases). The CDR3 is made up of 13 amino acids. Germline CDR1 and CDR2: DFQATT and SNEGSKA (reference sequence). With 6 bases removed from V and 1 base from J, the gap between germline ends came to 9 bases. The CDR3 here is CSAEGETNEKLFF. CDR3 DNA sequence: TGCAGTGCAGAGGGGGAAACTAATGAAAAACTGTTTTTT.

Written as DNA, the CDR3 is TGTGCCAGCTCACCACCCGGGCAGGGCCTCTCTGGGGCCAACGTCCTGACTTTC. Residues: CASSPPGQGLSGANVLTF. This rearrangement joins TRBV18 to TRBJ2-6; D may be TRBD1 (5 bases). The CDR3 consists of 18 residues. The germline CDR1 and CDR2 sequences are KGHSH and LQKENI. The V gene lost 0 bases and the J gene lost 0 bases, with 12 bases spanning the gap.

V is TRBV10-3 and J is TRBJ1-2; 7 bases agree with TRBD1. Germline lookup yields CDR1 ENHRY and CDR2 SYGVKD. V shed 7 bases and J 8 bases; nucleotides not matched to a gene: 10. This CDR3 is 13 amino acids long. This chain's CDR3 is CAITQIGQAGYTF. CDR3 nucleotides: TGTGCCATCACCCAGATCGGACAGGCAGGCTACACCTTC.

The chain carries TRBV5-6 and TRBJ1-2; D is possibly TRBD1 (6 bases). V was clipped by 4 bases and J by 5 bases, with 15 bases between them. Germline V CDR1 and CDR2: SGHDT, YYEEEE. The CDR3 loop spans 14 amino acids. CDR3 sequence reads: CASSGQDRTYGYTF. In DNA, the CDR3 is TGTGCCAGCAGCGGCCAAGACAGGACTTATGGCTACACCTTC.

This rearrangement joins TRBV21-1 to TRBJ2-2. TRBV21-1 is marked as a pseudogene. The CDR3 runs 13 residues. The CDR3 sequence: CASSNSNTGELFF. The CDR3 region has the DNA TGTGCCAGCAGCAATAGTAACACCGGGGAGCTGTTTTTT.

The chain employs TRBV19 and TRBJ2-7, with D tentatively TRBD1 or TRBD2 (7 bases each). Trimming stripped 9 bases from V and 3 bases from J, with 18 bases between. CDR1 and CDR2 from the germline V gene are LNHDA and SQIVND (reference sequence). The CDR3 is 14 residues long. The CDR3 DNA sequence: TGTGCCAGCAACAGCGGGACAGTTTTCTACGAGCAGTACTTC. Its translation is CASNSGTVFYEQYF.

This chain joins TRBV28 and TRBJ1-2; D not resolved. The CDR3 sequence is 14 residues long. Trimming pared 3 bases from V and 5 bases from J, leaving 13 bases between. The germline CDR1 and CDR2 sequences are MDHEN and SYDVKM. The CDR3 spells CASSLVAKGYGYTF. CDR3 nucleotides: TGTGCCAGCAGTTTGGTGGCCAAGGGTTATGGCTACACCTTC.

This chain links TRBV20-1 with TRBJ1-2; 7 positions match TRBD1. CDR3 length: 12 amino acids. Per the germline V gene, CDR1 is DFQATT and CDR2 is SNEGSKA (reference sequence). The trim removed 3 bases at V and 7 bases at J, leaving 5 bases unmatched. The CDR3 loop reads CSASRGGGGYTF. The CDR3 DNA reads TGCAGTGCTAGTCGAGGGGGCGGTGGCTACACCTTC.